One sample yielded the 2 T cell receptor beta chains listed below, sequenced in a study of T-cell memory formation after mild COVID-19. TCRdb recomputed calls from the 5' RACE reads with MiXCR, one row per CDR3 protein. The profile shows around 510,000 distinct CDR3 sequences, 20% to 25% of them singletons. What was sequenced was PBMCs or a T cell subset sorted from them (not recorded which). The origin of the receptors is an adult woman who had mild COVID-19 (a few samples of this study predate the infection). Cell type and time point are not known.

The CDR3 DNA sequence: TGTGCCACCAGTGATGCAAGGACAGGGGTCAGCACAGATACGCAGTATTTT. As protein: CATSDARTGVSTDTQYF. The J gene is TRBJ2-3, the V gene TRBV24-1; 9 nucleotides line up with TRBD1. The J segment lost 0 bases and the V segment lost 3 bases, leaving 6 bases of the junction unmatched. This CDR3 comprises 17 residues. CDR1 and CDR2 (germline): KGHDR, SFDVKD.

This clonotype came up a few times. The chain recombines TRBV11-1 with TRBJ2-1; 7 bases are shared with TRBD1. Looked up from germline, CDR1 is SGHAT and CDR2 is FQDESV (reference sequence). V was pared by 3 bases and J by 3 bases, with 5 bases of the junction left unmatched. CDR3 length equals 15 residues. This CDR3 reads CASSFGRQGYNEQFF. Written as DNA, the CDR3 is TGTGCCAGCAGCTTTGGGCGACAGGGCTACAATGAGCAGTTCTTC.